This T cell receptor (beta chain) was identified in a study of brain T cells in children with intractable seizures. Points from the study as a whole: Viral specificity was inferred only from CDR3 similarity; HCMV serostatus was unknown.

Details on this clone: Its cognate antigen is unknown.

Method: immunoSEQ multiplex PCR; TCRdb's copy keeps in-frame clones and lacks some. The profile covers under 400,000 clones, with about 93% appearing a single time and around 5% taken by the ten largest. Noted time point: blood from clinic visit 5 months post-surgery; TSC patient then seizure free. Only cases whose brain tissue showed the highest T cell transcript signatures were sequenced. Pre-surgery treatment included at least one anti-epileptic drug. Trimming took 1 base from V and 2 from J, leaving 20 bases between them. There are 18 residues in the CDR3. From germline, CDR1 is LGHNA and CDR2 YNFKEQ.

This TCR came from a boy younger than two with tuberous sclerosis and intractable seizures. This chain uses TRBV4-2 with TRBJ1-2; maybe TRBD1 (6 bases). Material: peripheral blood, obtained 4 to 5 months after surgery. CDR3 residues: CASSQVIVPGQPNYGYTF. As DNA, the CDR3 is TGTGCCAGCAGCCAAGTGATAGTTCCGGGACAACCCAACTATGGCTACACCTTC.